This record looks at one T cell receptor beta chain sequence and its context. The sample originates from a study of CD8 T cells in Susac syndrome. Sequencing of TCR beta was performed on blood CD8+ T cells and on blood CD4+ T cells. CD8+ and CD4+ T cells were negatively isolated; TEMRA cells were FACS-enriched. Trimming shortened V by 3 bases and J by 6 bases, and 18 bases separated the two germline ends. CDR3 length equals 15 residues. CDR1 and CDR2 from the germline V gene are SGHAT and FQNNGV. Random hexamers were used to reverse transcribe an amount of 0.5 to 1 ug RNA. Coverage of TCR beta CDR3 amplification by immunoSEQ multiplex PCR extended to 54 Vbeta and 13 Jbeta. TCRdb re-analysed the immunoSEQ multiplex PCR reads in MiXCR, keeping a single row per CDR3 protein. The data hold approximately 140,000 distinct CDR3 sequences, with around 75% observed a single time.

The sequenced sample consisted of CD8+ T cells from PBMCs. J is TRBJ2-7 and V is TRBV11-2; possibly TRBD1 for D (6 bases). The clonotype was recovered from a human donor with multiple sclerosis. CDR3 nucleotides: TGTGCCAGCAGCTTTTTCTCAGGGGTGTTTGGCGAGCAGTACTTC. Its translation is CASSFFSGVFGEQYF.